This T cell receptor beta chain was observed in a study of blood T cell repertoires in COVID-19. Study summary: Samples taken during acute and convalescent COVID-19 were collected in the United States, Italy and Spain. T cells, B-cell-depleted T cells, or PBMCs provided the cDNA or gDNA that served as material.

The germline gives CDR1 LGHDT, CDR2 YNNKEL (reference sequence). Trimming cost V 5 bases and J 3 bases; bases outside gene matches: 11. The CDR3 sequence is 16 residues long. Per the original data handling: Reference gene primer amplification gave estimated nucleated cell counts. Using immunoSEQ multiplex PCR, the repertoire was profiled, and TCRdb retains in-frame clones only, with some absent. The V and J calls and clone size were taken over from that table, and D and trimming were inferred from the DNA. The table records around 140,000 clones, around 87% of them present only once. This receptor was taken from a man in his fifties who had recovered from COVID-19. Sequencing input: peripheral blood. The J gene is TRBJ2-7, the V gene TRBV3-1 (or the pseudogene TRBV3-2), with 9 bases identical to TRBD1. In DNA form, the CDR3 reads TGTGCCAGCAGCTCCTCGGACAGGGGACCGGACTACGAGCAGTACTTC. Protein sequence: CASSSSDRGPDYEQYF.